A selection of T cell receptor beta chains follows, all from one sample in a study of T cells in Graves' hyperthyroidism and ophthalmopathy. Via MiXCR, TCRdb re-called the multiplex PCR reads, giving one row per CDR3 protein. There are around 300,000 distinct CDR3 sequences in the sample; approximately 20% occur only once, and 50% to 75% lies in the top ten. The specimen was blood. Every receptor here comes from a man aged 25 to 40 with Graves' ophthalmopathy. Each CDR3 is given with its conserved first and last residue. The order of the fields is D gene, V gene, clone size, CDR3 length, J gene, CDR3 DNA, CDR3 protein. The D gene is left open where the match is weak. Some rows have no size entry. The others give once, few or many, or a class for an expanded clone.

NA,TRBV2,few,12,TRBJ1-6,TGTGCCACGGGACTGCAAAATTCACCCCTCCACTTT,CATGLQNSPLHF
NA,TRBV7-2,many,13,TRBJ2-7,TGTGCCAGCAGCTCCGGGCCACACGAGGAGCAGTACTTC,CASSSGPHEEQYF
NA,TRBV7-9,NA,14,TRBJ2-7,TGTGCCAGCAGCCCGGGGATCAGTGGCTACGAGCAGTACTTC,CASSPGISGYEQYF
TRBD1,TRBV28,many,14,TRBJ1-6,TGTGCCAGCAGTCCCGGGACAGGGACTTCACCCCTCCACTTT,CASSPGTGTSPLHF
TRBD1,TRBV6-1,NA,18,TRBJ1-5,TGTGCCAGCAGAGCCCTCCCGGGACAGGGTATGGGCAATCAGCCCCAGCATTTT,CASRALPGQGMGNQPQHF
NA,TRBV7-6,NA,14,TRBJ2-2,TGTGCCAGCAGCTCCACGCTAGCGTCGGGGGAGCTGTTTTTT,CASSSTLASGELFF
TRBD2,TRBV5-5,few,17,TRBJ2-3,TGTGCCAGCAGCTTCCGTGTAGCGGGTACTAGCACAGATACGCAGTATTTT,CASSFRVAGTSTDTQYF
TRBD2,TRBV7-6,few,13,TRBJ2-1,TGTGCCAGTGCGGGAGGCTTTACATCAGAGCAGTTCTTC,CASAGGFTSEQFF
NA,TRBV20-1,NA,13,TRBJ2-7,TGCAGTCTCCAGGGTGTCAGGACCTACGAGCAGTACTTC,CSLQGVRTYEQYF
NA,TRBV12-3/TRBV12-4,NA,13,TRBJ2-1,TGTGCCAGCAGTTGGGACCTACACAATGAGCAGTTCTTC,CASSWDLHNEQFF
NA,TRBV29-1,few,10,TRBJ2-5,TGCAGCGTTGTGGAAGAGACCCAGTACTTC,CSVVEETQYF
TRBD2,TRBV25-1,NA,15,TRBJ2-5,TGTGCCGAGGAGCGGGAGACTTTAAACCAAGAGACCCAGTACTTC,CAEERETLNQETQYF
NA,TRBV19,NA,16,TRBJ1-6,TGTGCCAGTAGTTTCTCGACAGCCAGTGTTAATTCACCCCTCCACTTT,CASSFSTASVNSPLHF
NA,TRBV6-6,NA,17,TRBJ2-1,TGTGCCAGCAGTTACTCGATACCCGGGAGCTCCTACAATGAGCAGTTCTTC,CASSYSIPGSSYNEQFF
NA,TRBV24-1,NA,16,TRBJ1-6,TGTGCCACCAGTGATCCCGGGGACGGCCCCAATTCACCCCTCCACTTT,CATSDPGDGPNSPLHF
NA,TRBV19,few,15,TRBJ2-5,TGTGCCAGTAGTATCGTTCGGCAGGGGTGGGAGACCCAGTACTTC,CASSIVRQGWETQYF
TRBD2,TRBV6-2/TRBV6-3,NA,17,TRBJ2-2,TGTGCCAGCAGTTACGGGTTCGGGTTAGCGGGAGCCGGGGAGCTGTTTTTT,CASSYGFGLAGAGELFF
TRBD1,TRBV2,many,15,TRBJ1-1,TGTGCCAGCAGTGAAGTGACAGGGATCCTCACTGAAGCTTTCTTT,CASSEVTGILTEAFF
NA,TRBV18,NA,14,TRBJ1-4,TGTGCCAGCTCACCCGCAGAGGGCCGGAAAAAACTGTTTTTT,CASSPAEGRKKLFF
TRBD1,TRBV12-3/TRBV12-4,NA,17,TRBJ1-4,TGTGCCAGCAGTTCCCGTCCCGGGACAGGGAAGGGTGAAAAACTGTTTTTT,CASSSRPGTGKGEKLFF
NA,TRBV11-3,NA,16,TRBJ1-3,TGTGCCAGCAGCTCCAGGGGAAAGGGCTCTGGAAACACCATATATTTT,CASSSRGKGSGNTIYF
TRBD2,TRBV4-2,NA,14,TRBJ2-3,TGTGCCAGCAGCCCGGGACTAGCGGTCGGTACGCAGTATTTT,CASSPGLAVGTQYF
NA,TRBV19,few,14,TRBJ1-5,TGTGCCAGTAGTATAGACAGGGTGGGCCAGCCCCAGCATTTT,CASSIDRVGQPQHF
NA,TRBV19,few,12,TRBJ1-5,TGTGCCAGTAGTGAGCGGGATCAGCCCCAGCATTTT,CASSERDQPQHF
NA,TRBV6-6,few,15,TRBJ2-5,TGTGCCAGCAGTTACTCGACCAGCGGCCAAGAGACCCAGTACTTC,CASSYSTSGQETQYF
NA,TRBV28,few,14,TRBJ1-1,TGTGCCAGCACCGTACCTACAGGGAGAACTGAAGCTTTCTTT,CASTVPTGRTEAFF
NA,TRBV7-8,many,15,TRBJ2-5,TGTGCCAGCAGCTTAGCGGGGGTTTTTCAAGAGACCCAGTACTTC,CASSLAGVFQETQYF
NA,TRBV3-1,NA,15,TRBJ1-1,TGTGCCAGCAGCCAAGACCGGGGGCTGGCGACTGAAGCTTTCTTT,CASSQDRGLATEAFF
NA,TRBV6-5,NA,14,TRBJ2-1,TGTGCCAGCAGTTACTTGGCGGCAAACGATGAGCAGTTCTTC,CASSYLAANDEQFF
NA,TRBV12-3/TRBV12-4,NA,12,TRBJ1-2,TGTGCCAGCACATCGAGGGGATATGGCTACACCTTC,CASTSRGYGYTF
NA,TRBV3-1,NA,14,TRBJ2-2,TGTGCCAGCAGCCACGGGACCCATAGCGGGGAGCTGTTTTTT,CASSHGTHSGELFF
NA,TRBV15,NA,13,TRBJ1-5,TGTGCCACCAGAAAGGGTCTAGATCAGCCCCAGCATTTT,CATRKGLDQPQHF
TRBD1,TRBV30,few,14,TRBJ1-5,TGTGCCTGGAGCCGACAGGGAGGCAATCAGCCCCAGCATTTT,CAWSRQGGNQPQHF
NA,TRBV7-9,NA,15,TRBJ2-3,TGTGCCAGCAGCTTAGCCGGCGGACTCTCAGATACGCAGTATTTT,CASSLAGGLSDTQYF
NA,TRBV11-2,many,14,TRBJ1-6,TGTGCCAGCAGCCCGACAGCCCGGGGTTCACCCCTCCACTTT,CASSPTARGSPLHF
NA,TRBV9,few,15,TRBJ1-4,TGTGCCAGCAGCTCCTGGGGCTCAACTAATGAAAAACTGTTTTTT,CASSSWGSTNEKLFF